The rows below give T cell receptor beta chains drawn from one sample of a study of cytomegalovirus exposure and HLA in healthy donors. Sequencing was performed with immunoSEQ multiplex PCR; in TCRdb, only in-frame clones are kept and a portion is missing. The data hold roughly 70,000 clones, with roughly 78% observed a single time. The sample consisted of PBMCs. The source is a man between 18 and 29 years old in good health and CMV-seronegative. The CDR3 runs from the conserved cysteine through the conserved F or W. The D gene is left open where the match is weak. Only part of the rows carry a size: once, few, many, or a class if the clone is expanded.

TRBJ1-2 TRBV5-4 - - TGTGCCAGCAGCTTATTCTGGGAGGCCTACACCTTC CASSLFWEAYTF
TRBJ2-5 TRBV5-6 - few TGTGCCAGCAGCTTGTACGGTGGCGGACAAGAGACCCAGTACTTC CASSLYGGGQETQYF
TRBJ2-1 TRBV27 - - TGTGCCAGCAGTTTAAATGGGGTAACTAGCTGGTTCTTC CASSLNGVTSWFF
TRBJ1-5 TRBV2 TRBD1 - TGTGCCAGCAGTTACGGACAGGGAGGCCAGCATTTT CASSYGQGGQHF
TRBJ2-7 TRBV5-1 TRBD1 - TGCGCCAGCAGCTGGGACAGACAGGGCTCAAGCTACGAGCAGTACTTC CASSWDRQGSSYEQYF
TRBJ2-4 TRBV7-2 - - TGTGCCAGCAGCTCGACGGGGCCAGGGGACATTCAGTACTTC CASSSTGPGDIQYF
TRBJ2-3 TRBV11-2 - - TGTGCCAGCAGCTTATGGCTCACAGATACGCAGTATTTT CASSLWLTDTQYF
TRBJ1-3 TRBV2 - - TGTGCCAGCAGTGAATGGCAGGACCTCCTCCGGGGGTCTGGAAACACCATATATTTT CASSEWQDLLRGSGNTIYF
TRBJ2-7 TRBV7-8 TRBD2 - TGTGCCAGCAGCTTACCTTTGCGGACTAGCGGGGTGTACGATCCCGTCGAGCAGTACTTC CASSLPLRTSGVYDPVEQYF
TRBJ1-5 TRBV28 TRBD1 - TGTGCCAGCAGTCAATGGTCCGGGACAGGGAACTTCGGCAATCAGCCCCAGCATTTT CASSQWSGTGNFGNQPQHF
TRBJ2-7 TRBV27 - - TGTGCCAGCAGTCCAAGAGGGGAACAGGGTTGGACGACCTCATACGAGCAGTACTTC CASSPRGEQGWTTSYEQYF
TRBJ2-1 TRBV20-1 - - TGCAGTGACATAGCCAACAATGAGCAGTTCTTC CSDIANNEQFF
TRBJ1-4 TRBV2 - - TGTGCCAGCACACCGTGGGGGGTTCGAGAAAAACTGTTTTTT CASTPWGVREKLFF
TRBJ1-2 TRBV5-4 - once TGTGCCAGCAGCTTGACAGGCTATGGCTACACCTTC CASSLTGYGYTF
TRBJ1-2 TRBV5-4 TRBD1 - TGTGCCAGCAGCTTAAACGACAGGGTTCGGGGCTACACCTTC CASSLNDRVRGYTF
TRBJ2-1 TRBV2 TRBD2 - TGTGCCAGCAGTGTTGGCCTAGCGGTTTTTAGTGAGCAGTTCTTC CASSVGLAVFSEQFF
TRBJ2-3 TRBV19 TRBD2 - TGTGCCAGTAGTCCCCCGGGACTAGCGGCACACACAGATACGCAGTATTTT CASSPPGLAAHTDTQYF
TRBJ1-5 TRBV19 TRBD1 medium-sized TGTGCCAGTAGAGCCGCAACAGGGGGTTTCCATCAGCCCCAGCATTTT CASRAATGGFHQPQHF
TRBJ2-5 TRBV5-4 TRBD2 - TGTGCCAGCAGCGTAGGACTAGCGGGGGAAGAGACCCAGTACTTC CASSVGLAGEETQYF
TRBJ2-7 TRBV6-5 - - TGTGCCAGCCCCGGCCCCGGAGACTACGAGCAGTACTTC CASPGPGDYEQYF
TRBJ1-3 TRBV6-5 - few TGTGCCAGCAGTCAGGCGGGTAGCTCTGGAAACACCATATATTTT CASSQAGSSGNTIYF
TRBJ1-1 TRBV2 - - TGTGCCAGCACTGGGACTGAGATGAACACTGAAGCTTTCTTT CASTGTEMNTEAFF
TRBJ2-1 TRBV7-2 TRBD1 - TGTGCCAGCAGCTCCTGGGACAGGTTTGGGAATGAGCAGTTCTTC CASSSWDRFGNEQFF
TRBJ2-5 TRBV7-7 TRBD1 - TGTGCTAGCAGCACCGGACAGGCGGAGACCCAGTACTTC CASSTGQAETQYF
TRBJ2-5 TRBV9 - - TGTGCCAGCAGCGTGCAGGGTTGGGGAGAGACCCAGTACTTC CASSVQGWGETQYF
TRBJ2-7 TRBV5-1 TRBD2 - TGCGCCAGCAGCTTGGGGGGACTAGCGGGAGACGAGCAGTACTTC CASSLGGLAGDEQYF
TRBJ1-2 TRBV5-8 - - TGTGCCAGCAGCTTGGGACAGGTCTATGGCTACACCTTC CASSLGQVYGYTF
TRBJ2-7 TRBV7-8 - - TGTGCCAGCAGAGCCACGGCGGGGTACTCTTCATACGAGCAGTACTTC CASRATAGYSSYEQYF
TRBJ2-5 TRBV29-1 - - TGCAGCGTTGTTCCCGGGACACGGCAAGAGACCCAGTACTTC CSVVPGTRQETQYF
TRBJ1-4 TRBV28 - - TGTGCCAGCAGCCGCCAGGGACTTAAAGGGGAAAAACTGTTTTTT CASSRQGLKGEKLFF
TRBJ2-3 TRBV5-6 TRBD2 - TGTGCCAGCAGCTTGGGTAGCGGGGGTTCAGATACGCAGTATTTT CASSLGSGGSDTQYF
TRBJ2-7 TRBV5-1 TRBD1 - TGCGCCAGCAGCTACGGGACAGGGATCTACGAGCAGTACTTC CASSYGTGIYEQYF
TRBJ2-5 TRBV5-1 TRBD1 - TGCGCCAGCAGCTTAGGGGACAGTCGTGAGACCCAGTACTTC CASSLGDSRETQYF
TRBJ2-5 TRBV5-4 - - TGTGCCAGCAGCTCTGCCACCGAGAGGGTTCAAGAGACCCAGTACTTC CASSSATERVQETQYF
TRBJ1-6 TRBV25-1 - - TGTGCCAGCAGTGATCAGGGTATAGACGGGTCCTATAATTCACCCCTCCACTTT CASSDQGIDGSYNSPLHF
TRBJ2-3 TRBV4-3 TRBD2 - TGCGCCAGCCCGAGCGGGATAGGAGATACGCAGTATTTT CASPSGIGDTQYF
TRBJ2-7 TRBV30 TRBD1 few TGTGCCTGGAGGCGACAGGGCCCCTACGAGCAGTACTTC CAWRRQGPYEQYF
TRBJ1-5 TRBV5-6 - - TGTGCCAGCAGTTTCAATCAGGCTAGCAATCAGCCCCAGCATTTT CASSFNQASNQPQHF
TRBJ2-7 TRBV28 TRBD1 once TGTGCCAGCAGTGTCCGACAGGGCTCCTACGAGCAGTACTTC CASSVRQGSYEQYF
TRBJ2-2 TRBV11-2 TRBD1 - TGTGCCAGCAGCTTAAATTACAGGGGGAACACCGGGGAGCTGTTTTTT CASSLNYRGNTGELFF
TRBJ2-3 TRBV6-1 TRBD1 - TGTGCCAGCAGTCCCCAGGGGGCAGATACGCAGTATTTT CASSPQGADTQYF
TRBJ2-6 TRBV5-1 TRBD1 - TGCGCCAGCAGCTTGCAGGGGGCTGGGGCCAACGTCCTGACTTTC CASSLQGAGANVLTF
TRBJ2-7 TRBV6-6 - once TGTGCCAGCAGTTATCGCGCAGGCCCTCGCTACGAGCAGTACTTC CASSYRAGPRYEQYF
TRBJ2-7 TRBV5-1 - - TGCGCCAGCAGCCCTGATGAGGGAACCTACGAGCAGTACTTC CASSPDEGTYEQYF
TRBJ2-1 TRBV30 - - TGTGCCTGGAGTGTAGGGGGGGCTTTGGACAATGAGCAGTTCTTC CAWSVGGALDNEQFF
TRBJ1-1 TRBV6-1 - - TGTGCCAGCATCCTCACGAGAGGGCTGAACACTGAAGCTTTCTTT CASILTRGLNTEAFF
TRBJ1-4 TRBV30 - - TGTGCCTGGAACCAACAGGGAACGACTGAAAAACTGTTTTTT CAWNQQGTTEKLFF
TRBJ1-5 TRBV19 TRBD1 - TGTGCCAGTGCATACAGGGGAAATCAGCCCCAGCATTTT CASAYRGNQPQHF
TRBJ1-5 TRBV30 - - TGTGCCTGGAGTGTACAGCCCAGAAATCAGCCCCAGCATTTT CAWSVQPRNQPQHF
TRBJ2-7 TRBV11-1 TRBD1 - TGTGCCAGCAGCTTAGGGGGGACAGCAACCTACGAGCAGTACTTC CASSLGGTATYEQYF